Sequencing of this T cell receptor (beta chain) was carried out in a study of shared clonotypes between healthy human individuals. Study findings and constraints: The authors sampled blood alone, and tissue repertoires likely differ.

Produced via immunoSEQ multiplex PCR; TCRdb's table is partial and in-frame only. The repertoire has around 330,000 clones, around two thirds of them found once; the top ten carry 10%. The CDR3 runs 13 residues. CDR1 and CDR2 from the germline V gene are SSHAT and FNYEAQ (reference sequence). In the case of this clone: Its cognate antigen is unknown. The junction and the germline gene differ at one end; a read error may be behind it.

The TCR comes from a man aged 30 to 39 in good health. The sample was memory CD4+ T cells sorted from blood. Subset: CD45RA-negative fraction. This chain connects TRBV7-7 to TRBJ2-5, with D unclear. The CDR3 DNA reads TGTGCTAGCAGCCTAGGACGACAAGAGACCCAGTACTTC. Protein product: CASSLGRQETQYF.